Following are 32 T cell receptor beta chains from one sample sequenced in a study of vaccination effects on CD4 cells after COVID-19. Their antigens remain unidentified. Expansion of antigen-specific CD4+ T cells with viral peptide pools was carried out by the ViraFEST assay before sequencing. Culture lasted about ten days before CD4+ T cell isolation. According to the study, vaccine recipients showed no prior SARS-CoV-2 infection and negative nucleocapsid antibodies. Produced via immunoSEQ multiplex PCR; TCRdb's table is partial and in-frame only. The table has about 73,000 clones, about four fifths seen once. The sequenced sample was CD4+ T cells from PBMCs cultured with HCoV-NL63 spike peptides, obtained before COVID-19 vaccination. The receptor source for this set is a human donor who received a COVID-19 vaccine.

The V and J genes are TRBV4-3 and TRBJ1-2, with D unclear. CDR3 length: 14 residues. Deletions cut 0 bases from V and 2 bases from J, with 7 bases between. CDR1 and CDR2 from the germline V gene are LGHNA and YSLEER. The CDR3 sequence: CASSQDQGNYGYTF. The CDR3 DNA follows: TGCGCCAGCAGCCAAGATCAAGGGAACTATGGCTACACCTTC.

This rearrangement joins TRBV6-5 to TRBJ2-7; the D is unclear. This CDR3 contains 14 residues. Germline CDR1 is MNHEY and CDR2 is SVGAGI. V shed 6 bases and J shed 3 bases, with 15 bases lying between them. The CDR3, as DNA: TGTGCCAGCAGCCCCTTGACATCTTACTACGAGCAGTACGTC. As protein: CASSPLTSYYEQYV.

In nucleotides, the CDR3 is TGTGCCACCAGTGCGGGGGGGACAGGCACTTCACCCCTCCACTTT. This codes for CATSAGGTGTSPLHF. The rearrangement uses TRBV24-1 and TRBJ1-6; 8 bases agree with TRBD1. After removal of 5 bases from V and 9 bases from J, the junction contained 8 bases not matched to a gene. CDR1 is KGHDR, CDR2 SFDVKD, per germline. The CDR3 is made up of 15 amino acids.

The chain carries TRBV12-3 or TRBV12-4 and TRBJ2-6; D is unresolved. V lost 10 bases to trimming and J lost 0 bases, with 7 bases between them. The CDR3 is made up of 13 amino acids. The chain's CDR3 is CATQLSGANVLTF. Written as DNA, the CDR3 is TGTGCCACCCAGCTCTCTGGGGCCAACGTCCTGACTTTC.

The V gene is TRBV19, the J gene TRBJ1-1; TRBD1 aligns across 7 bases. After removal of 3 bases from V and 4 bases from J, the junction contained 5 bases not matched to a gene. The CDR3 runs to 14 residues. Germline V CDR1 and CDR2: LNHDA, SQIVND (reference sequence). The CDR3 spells CASSMGRQGTEAFF. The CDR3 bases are TGTGCCAGTAGTATGGGCCGACAGGGCACTGAAGCTTTCTTT.

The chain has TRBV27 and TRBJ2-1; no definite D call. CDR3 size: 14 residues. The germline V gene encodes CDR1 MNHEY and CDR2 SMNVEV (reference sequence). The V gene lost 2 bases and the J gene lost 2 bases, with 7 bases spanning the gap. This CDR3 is CASSLRDTYNEQFF. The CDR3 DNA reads TGTGCCAGCAGTTTACGCGACACCTACAATGAGCAGTTCTTC.

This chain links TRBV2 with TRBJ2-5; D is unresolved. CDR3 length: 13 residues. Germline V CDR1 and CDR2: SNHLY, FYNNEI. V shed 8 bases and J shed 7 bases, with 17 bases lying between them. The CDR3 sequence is CASRALPSATQYF. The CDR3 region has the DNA TGTGCCAGCCGGGCCCTACCCTCGGCGACCCAGTACTTC.

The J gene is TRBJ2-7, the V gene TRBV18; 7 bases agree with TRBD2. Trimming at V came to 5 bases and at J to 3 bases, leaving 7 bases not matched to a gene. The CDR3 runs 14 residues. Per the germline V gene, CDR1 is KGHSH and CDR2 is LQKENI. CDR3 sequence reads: CASSVGRASYEQYV. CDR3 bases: TGTGCCAGCTCAGTGGGGAGGGCAAGCTACGAGCAGTACGTC.

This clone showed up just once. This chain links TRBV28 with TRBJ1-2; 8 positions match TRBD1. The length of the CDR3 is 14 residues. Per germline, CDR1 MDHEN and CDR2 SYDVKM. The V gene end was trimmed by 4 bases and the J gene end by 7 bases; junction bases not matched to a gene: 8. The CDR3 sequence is CASSSDRVIGGYTF. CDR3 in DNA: TGTGCCAGCAGTTCGGACAGGGTAATTGGTGGCTACACCTTC.

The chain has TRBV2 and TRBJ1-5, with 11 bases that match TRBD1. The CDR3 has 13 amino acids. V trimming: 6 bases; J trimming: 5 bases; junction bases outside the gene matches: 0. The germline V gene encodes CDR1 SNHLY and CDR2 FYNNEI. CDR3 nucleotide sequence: TGTGCCAGCAGGGGACAGGGGGATCAGCCCCAGCATTTT. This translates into CASRGQGDQPQHF.

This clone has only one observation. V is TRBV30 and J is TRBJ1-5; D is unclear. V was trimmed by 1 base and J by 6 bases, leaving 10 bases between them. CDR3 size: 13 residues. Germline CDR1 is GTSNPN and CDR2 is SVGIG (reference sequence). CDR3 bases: TGTGCCTGGAGTGGGCCCGAGGGTCAGCCCCAGCATTTT. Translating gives CAWSGPEGQPQHF.

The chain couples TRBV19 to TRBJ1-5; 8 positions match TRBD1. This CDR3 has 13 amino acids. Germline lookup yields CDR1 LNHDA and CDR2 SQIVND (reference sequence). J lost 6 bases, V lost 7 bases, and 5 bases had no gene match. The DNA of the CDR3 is TGTGCCAGTAAGGACAGGGATGGTCAGCCCCAGCATTTT. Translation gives CASKDRDGQPQHF.

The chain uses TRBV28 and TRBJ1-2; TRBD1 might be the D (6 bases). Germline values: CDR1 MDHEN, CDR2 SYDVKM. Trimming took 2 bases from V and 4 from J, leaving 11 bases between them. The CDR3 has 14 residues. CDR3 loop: CASSLDNRVYGYTF. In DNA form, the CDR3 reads TGTGCCAGCAGTTTAGATAACAGGGTCTATGGCTACACCTTC.

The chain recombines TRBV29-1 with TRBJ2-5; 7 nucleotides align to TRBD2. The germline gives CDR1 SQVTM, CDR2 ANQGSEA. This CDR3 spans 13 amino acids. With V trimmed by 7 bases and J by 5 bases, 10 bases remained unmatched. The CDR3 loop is CSALREGRETQYF. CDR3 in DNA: TGCAGCGCGCTCAGGGAGGGTCGGGAGACCCAGTACTTC.

As DNA, the CDR3 is TGTGCCAGCAGCTGGCCCCATCAGCCCCAGCATTTT. Protein sequence: CASSWPHQPQHF. The genes are TRBV7-9 and TRBJ1-5; no firm D call. There are 12 residues in the CDR3. Germline V gene sequence: CDR1 SEHNR, CDR2 FQNEAQ (reference sequence). V shed 4 bases and J shed 5 bases, with 6 bases lying between them.

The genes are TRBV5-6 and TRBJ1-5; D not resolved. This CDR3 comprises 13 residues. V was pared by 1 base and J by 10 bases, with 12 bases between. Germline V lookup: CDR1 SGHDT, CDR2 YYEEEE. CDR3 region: CASSLYPAVPQHF. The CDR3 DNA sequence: TGTGCCAGCAGCTTGTACCCCGCGGTACCCCAGCATTTT.

CDR3 protein: CASSQEERILRNTEAFF. DNA of the CDR3: TGCGCCAGCAGCCAAGAAGAACGGATTTTGAGGAACACTGAAGCTTTCTTT. V gene TRBV4-1 combines with J gene TRBJ1-1, with D unresolved. Deletions cut 0 bases from V and 1 base from J, with 15 bases between. This CDR3 is built from 17 residues. From germline, CDR1 is MGHRA and CDR2 YSYEKL.

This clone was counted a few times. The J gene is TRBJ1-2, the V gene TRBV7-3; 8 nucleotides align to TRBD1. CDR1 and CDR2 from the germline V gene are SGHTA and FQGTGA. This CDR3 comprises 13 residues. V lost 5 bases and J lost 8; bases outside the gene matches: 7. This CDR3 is CASSPQGARGYTF. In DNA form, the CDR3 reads TGTGCCAGCAGCCCTCAGGGGGCTCGCGGCTACACCTTC.

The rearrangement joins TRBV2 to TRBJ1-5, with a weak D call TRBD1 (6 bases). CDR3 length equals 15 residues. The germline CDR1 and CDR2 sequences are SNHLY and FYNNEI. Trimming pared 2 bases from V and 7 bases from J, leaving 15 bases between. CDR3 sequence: CASSEWGQTGQPQHF. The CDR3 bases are TGTGCCAGCAGTGAATGGGGACAAACGGGCCAGCCCCAGCATTTT.

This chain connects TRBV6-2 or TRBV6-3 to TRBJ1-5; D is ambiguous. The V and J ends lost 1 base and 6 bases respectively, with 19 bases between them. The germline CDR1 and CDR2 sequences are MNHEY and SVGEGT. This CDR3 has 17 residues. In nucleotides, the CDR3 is TGTGCCAGCAGTTACTTGTTAATTTCGGTGGGTTGTCAGCCCCAGCATTTT. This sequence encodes CASSYLLISVGCQPQHF.

CDR3 protein: CASSLTSGSYEQYV. The CDR3, as DNA: TGCGCCAGCAGCTTGACTAGCGGGTCCTACGAGCAGTACGTC. V is TRBV5-1 and J is TRBJ2-7; 9 positions match TRBD2. CDR1 and CDR2 from the germline V gene are SGHRS and YFSETQ. CDR3 length equals 14 residues. Losses at the gene ends were 1 base for V and 1 base for J; bases not matched to a gene: 0.

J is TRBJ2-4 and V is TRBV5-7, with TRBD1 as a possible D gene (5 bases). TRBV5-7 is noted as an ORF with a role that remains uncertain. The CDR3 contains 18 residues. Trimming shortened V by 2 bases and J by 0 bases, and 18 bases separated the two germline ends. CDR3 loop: CASSFPRGRALAKNIQYF. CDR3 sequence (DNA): TGTGCCAGCAGCTTCCCCAGAGGCAGGGCCCTAGCCAAAAACATTCAGTACTTC.

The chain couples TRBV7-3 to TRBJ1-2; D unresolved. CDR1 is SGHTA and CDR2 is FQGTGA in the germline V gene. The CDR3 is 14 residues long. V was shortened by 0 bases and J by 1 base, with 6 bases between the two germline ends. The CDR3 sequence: CASSLTGSNYGYTF. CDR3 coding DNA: TGTGCCAGCAGCTTAACGGGTAGTAACTATGGCTACACCTTC. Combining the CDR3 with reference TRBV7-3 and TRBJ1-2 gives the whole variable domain GAGVSQTPSNKVTEKGKYVELRCDPISGHTALYWYRQSLGQGPEFLIYFQGTGAADDSGLPNDRFFAVRPEGSVSTLKIQRTERGDSAVYLCASSLTGSNYGYTFGSGTRLTVV.

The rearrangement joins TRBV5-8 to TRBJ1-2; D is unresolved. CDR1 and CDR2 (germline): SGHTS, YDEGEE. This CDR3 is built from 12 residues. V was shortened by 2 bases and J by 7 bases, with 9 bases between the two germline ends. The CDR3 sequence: CASSLWPGGYTF. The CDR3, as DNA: TGTGCCAGCAGCTTATGGCCGGGTGGCTACACCTTC.

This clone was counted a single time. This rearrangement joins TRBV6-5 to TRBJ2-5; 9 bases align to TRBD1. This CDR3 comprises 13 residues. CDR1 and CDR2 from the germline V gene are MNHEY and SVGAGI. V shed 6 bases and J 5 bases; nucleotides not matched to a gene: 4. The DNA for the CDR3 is TGTGCCAGCAGGTGGACAGGGGCCGAGACCCAGTACTTC. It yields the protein CASRWTGAETQYF.

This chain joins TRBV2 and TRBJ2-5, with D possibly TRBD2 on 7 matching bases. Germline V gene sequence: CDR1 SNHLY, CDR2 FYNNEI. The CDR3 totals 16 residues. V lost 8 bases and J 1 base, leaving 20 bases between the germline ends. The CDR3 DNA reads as TGTGCCAGCGGCAAGCAAAGGGGGGGCGGCCAAGAGACCCAGTACTTC. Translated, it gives CASGKQRGGGQETQYF.

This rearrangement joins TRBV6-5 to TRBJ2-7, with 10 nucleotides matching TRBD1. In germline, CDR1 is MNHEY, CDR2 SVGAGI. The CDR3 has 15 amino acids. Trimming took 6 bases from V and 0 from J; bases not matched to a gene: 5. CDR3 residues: CASRPGQGSSYEQYV. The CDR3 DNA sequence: TGTGCCAGCAGACCGGGACAGGGGAGCTCCTACGAGCAGTACGTC.

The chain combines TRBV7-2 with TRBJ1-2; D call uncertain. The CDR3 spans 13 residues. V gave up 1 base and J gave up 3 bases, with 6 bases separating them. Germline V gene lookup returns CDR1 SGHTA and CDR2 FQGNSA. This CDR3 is CASSLGQDYGYTF. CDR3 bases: TGTGCCAGCAGCTTAGGCCAGGACTATGGCTACACCTTC.

CDR3 sequence reads: CASSVNGQGDEKLFF. In DNA, the CDR3 is TGTGCCAGCAGTGTCAATGGACAGGGGGATGAAAAACTGTTTTTT. This chain uses TRBV2 with TRBJ1-4, with 10 bases fitting TRBD1. Germline-derived CDR1 and CDR2 are SNHLY and FYNNEI. The length of the CDR3 is 15 residues. The junction had 5 bases not matched to a gene; V was cut back by 4 bases and J by 6 bases. Looking up the rest from reference TRBV2 and TRBJ1-4 gives the full variable domain: EPEVTQTPSHQVTQMGQEVILRCVPISNHLYFYWYRQILGQKVEFLVSFYNNEISEKSEIFDDQFSVERPDGSNFTLKIRSTKLEDSAMYFCASSVNGQGDEKLFFGSGTQLSVL.

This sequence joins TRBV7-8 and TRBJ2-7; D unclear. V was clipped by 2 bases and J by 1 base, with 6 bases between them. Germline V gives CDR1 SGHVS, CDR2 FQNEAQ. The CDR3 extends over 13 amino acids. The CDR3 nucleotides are TGTGCCAGCAGCTTAATCGATTCCTACGAGCAGTACGTC. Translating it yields CASSLIDSYEQYV.

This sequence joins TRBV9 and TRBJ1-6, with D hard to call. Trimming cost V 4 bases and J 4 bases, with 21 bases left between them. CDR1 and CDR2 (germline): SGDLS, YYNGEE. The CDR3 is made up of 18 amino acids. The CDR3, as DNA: TGTGCCAGCAGCTCTCCCCGAGGAAGGGATTCGTATAATTCACCCCTCCACTTT. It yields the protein CASSSPRGRDSYNSPLHF.

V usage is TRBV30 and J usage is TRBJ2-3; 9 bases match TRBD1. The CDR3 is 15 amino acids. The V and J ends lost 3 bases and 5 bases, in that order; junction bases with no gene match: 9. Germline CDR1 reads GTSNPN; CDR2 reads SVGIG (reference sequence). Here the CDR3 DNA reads TGTGCCTGGAGGAATACAGGGGGCGGGGGAGATACGCAGTATTTT. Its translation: CAWRNTGGGGDTQYF.